These 16 T cell receptor beta chains share one sample of origin, sequenced in a study of vaccination and CD4 T cells after COVID-19. The Oncomine TCR Beta short-read assay was applied to DNA of cultured CD4+ T cells. TCRdb re-called the PCR reads through MiXCR, storing one row per CDR3 protein. The data hold about 4,400 distinct CDR3 sequences, with about 37% observed a single time. These TCRs' antigens remain unknown. Treatment reported: approximately nine-day PBMC culture with coronavirus spike peptide pools or control peptides (ViraFEST assay). Sequences were derived from CD4+ T cells from blood, cultured in vitro, sampled after SARS-CoV-2 vaccination. The origin of the receptors is a human donor who had recovered from COVID-19.

This clonotype was picked up one time. J is TRBJ2-3 and V is TRBV5-4; a weak D match, TRBD2 (6 bases). From germline, CDR1 is SGHNT and CDR2 YYREEE (reference sequence). The V gene lost 0 bases and the J gene lost 6 bases, with 11 bases spanning the gap. CDR3 size: 14 residues. Here the CDR3 DNA reads TGTGCCAGCAGCTTGGGGCGGGAATCCGATACGCAGTATTTT. Its translation is CASSLGRESDTQYF.

By share, this clonotype counts as medium-sized. V and J are TRBV15 and TRBJ1-6; no firm D call. Trimming took off 0 bases at V and 6 bases at J, with 15 bases between the two ends. CDR1 is LNHNV and CDR2 is YYDKDF in the germline V gene (reference sequence). CDR3 length: 17 amino acids. In DNA, the CDR3 is TGTGCCACCAGCAGAGATTCAACCCTGGTCATTAATTCACCCCTCCACTTT. Its protein product is CATSRDSTLVINSPLHF.

This clonotype was counted only a few times. The chain recombines TRBV19 with TRBJ2-5, with D possibly TRBD1 on 5 matching bases. V gave up 1 base and J gave up 3 bases, with 9 bases separating them. CDR3 length: 14 residues. Germline V gene lookup returns CDR1 LNHDA and CDR2 SQIVND (reference sequence). In DNA form, the CDR3 reads TGTGCCAGTAGTATAGCGGGCAGGGAAGAGACCCAGTACTTC. Protein product: CASSIAGREETQYF.

The chain links TRBV20-1 to TRBJ2-3; D is possibly TRBD1 or TRBD2 (5 bases each). Germline lookup yields CDR1 DFQATT and CDR2 SNEGSKA (reference sequence). The CDR3 consists of 14 residues. CDR3 in amino acids: CSSRGPSSTDTQYF. In DNA, the CDR3 is TGCAGCTCCCGGGGACCTTCTAGCACAGATACGCAGTATTTT.

The V and J genes are TRBV20-1 and TRBJ1-1; 7 bases are shared with TRBD1. The V segment lost 6 bases and the J segment 0 bases; nucleotides outside the gene matches: 13. Germline CDR1 reads DFQATT; CDR2 reads SNEGSKA (reference sequence). The CDR3 totals 16 residues. The CDR3 protein is CSAQPGTEIMNTEAFF. CDR3 in DNA: TGCAGTGCCCAACCCGGGACAGAAATTATGAACACTGAAGCTTTCTTT.

CDR3 DNA sequence: TGTGCCAGCAGTCAGAGCGATGAGCAGTTCTTC. Translation gives CASSQSDEQFF. This rearrangement joins TRBV2 to TRBJ2-1; D is unclear. Trimming took 5 bases from V and 8 from J, leaving 7 bases between them. CDR1 is SNHLY and CDR2 is FYNNEI in the germline V gene. This CDR3 spans 11 amino acids.

This clonotype has more than one count but fewer than ten. The V gene is TRBV7-2, the J gene TRBJ2-5, with 14 bases lining up with TRBD2. Germline loops: CDR1 SGHTA, CDR2 FQGNSA. V trimming: 5 bases; J trimming: 5 bases; junction bases outside the gene matches: 4. The CDR3 length is 15 residues. The CDR3 DNA reads TGTGCCAGCAGCGCGACTAGCGGGGGGGCGGAGACCCAGTACTTC. It specifies CASSATSGGAETQYF.

The chain links TRBV7-9 to TRBJ2-7; D is perhaps TRBD1 (6 bases). The CDR3 covers 15 residues. Germline assignment: CDR1 SEHNR and CDR2 FQNEAQ (reference sequence). V lost 1 base, J lost 3 bases, and 13 bases lay in between. The DNA of the CDR3 is TGTGCCAGCAGCTTAGTAGGGGGTTCACTCTACGAGCAGTACTTC. Translation gives CASSLVGGSLYEQYF.

This rearrangement joins TRBV10-3 to TRBJ1-1; D is possibly TRBD1 (6 bases). CDR1 is ENHRY and CDR2 is SYGVKD in the germline V gene. The CDR3 extends over 14 amino acids. Deletions cut 5 bases from V and 1 base from J, with 11 bases between. As DNA, the CDR3 is TGTGCCATCAGTCAGACAGGCGAGAACACTGAAGCTTTCTTT. This sequence encodes CAISQTGENTEAFF.

This chain uses TRBV7-9 with TRBJ2-3; tentative D call: TRBD2 (6 bases). The germline gives CDR1 SEHNR, CDR2 FQNEAQ (reference sequence). CDR3 size: 16 residues. Trimming cost V 6 bases and J 0 bases, with 16 bases left between them. The CDR3 DNA reads as TGTGCCAGCAGGGAGCGGGCTGGCGGTAGCACAGATACGCAGTATTTT. Translation: CASRERAGGSTDTQYF. The full variable domain, in which reference TRBV7-9 and TRBJ2-3 provide the parts outside the CDR3, is DTGVSQNPRHKITKRGQNVTFRCDPISEHNRLYWYRQTLGQGPEFLTYFQNEAQLEKSRLLSDRFSAERPKGSFSTLEIQRTEQGDSAMYLCASRERAGGSTDTQYFGPGTRLTVL.

The V and J genes are TRBV24-1 and TRBJ2-2; 12 bases fit TRBD2. V shed 9 bases and J 8 bases; nucleotides not matched to a gene: 6. Per germline, CDR1 KGHDR and CDR2 SFDVKD. This CDR3 has 14 amino acids. The CDR3 region has the DNA TGTGCCACCCAGACTAGCGGGAGAACTGGGGAGCTGTTTTTT. Protein: CATQTSGRTGELFF.

The chain couples TRBV6-1 to TRBJ2-7; tentatively, D is TRBD2 (5 bases). Germline V CDR1 and CDR2: MNHNS, SASEGT. V lost 5 bases and J 1 base, leaving 9 bases between the germline ends. The length of the CDR3 is 13 residues. The CDR3 loop is CASSLGRSYEQYF. CDR3 in DNA: TGTGCCAGCAGTCTAGGGAGATCCTACGAGCAGTACTTC.

This clonotype was recorded a few times. The chain carries TRBV20-1 and TRBJ1-3; D is possibly TRBD1 (6 bases). This CDR3 spans 15 amino acids. Germline V gene sequence: CDR1 DFQATT, CDR2 SNEGSKA (reference sequence). V was trimmed by 1 base and J by 0 bases, leaving 10 bases between them. For the CDR3, the DNA is TGCAGTGCTAGAGGGGACACGAGCTCTGGAAACACCATATATTTT. Translated: CSARGDTSSGNTIYF.

The V call is TRBV6-5, the J call TRBJ2-6; no clear D gene. Trimming removed 2 bases from V and 4 bases from J, with 9 bases in between. There are 15 residues in the CDR3. The germline V gene has CDR1 MNHEY and CDR2 SVGAGI. In DNA, the CDR3 is TGTGCCAGCAGTTACGCACTCTCGGGGGCCAACGTCCTGACTTTC. Its translation is CASSYALSGANVLTF.

The chain couples TRBV7-2 to TRBJ2-1, with D perhaps being TRBD1 or TRBD2 (6 bases each). Germline values: CDR1 SGHTA, CDR2 FQGNSA. Deletions cut 5 bases from V and 8 bases from J, with 22 bases between. This CDR3 has 16 residues. CDR3 DNA sequence: TGTGCCAGCAGCACTCCCACGGGGGCCCTCGGCGATGAGCAGTTCTTC. Amino acid sequence: CASSTPTGALGDEQFF.

Here the CDR3 DNA reads TGCAGTGCTAGTAAATCCCGGGGGACAGGGGGGTTTAGCAATCAGCCCCAGCATTTT. The encoded protein is CSASKSRGTGGFSNQPQHF. The V and J genes are TRBV20-1 and TRBJ1-5; TRBD1 agrees at 11 bases. Per the germline V gene, CDR1 is DFQATT and CDR2 is SNEGSKA (reference sequence). J gave up 0 bases and V 3 bases, and 13 bases lay outside the gene matches. This CDR3 is 19 amino acids long.